This T cell receptor beta chain is drawn from a study of shared clonotypes between healthy human individuals. About this clone: Antigen specificity is unknown. A much bigger clone sits one base away, suggesting this may be a read error. The sample has other DNA sequences that encode this CDR3 too.

The study's findings and limits: Clonotype sharing among donors was expected to depend on sequencing depth.

The V end lost 2 bases, the J end lost 1 base, and 5 bases lay between the germline ends. CDR3 length equals 13 residues. CDR1 is LNHDA and CDR2 is SQIVND in the germline V gene (reference sequence). In the original workflow: ImmunoSEQ only sent back junction sequences with no quality scores, so filtering was done differently. Repertoires were generated with immunoSEQ multiplex PCR, while TCRdb's copy carries only in-frame clones and drops some. V and J calls and clone size are as listed in that table; D and trimming were resolved from the DNA. The data contain nearly 1,000,000 clones, 70% to 85% of them singletons.

The V gene is TRBV19, the J gene TRBJ1-1; no clear D. The sequenced material came from memory CD4+ T cells sorted from blood. Documented subset: CD45RA-negative fraction. The receptor comes from a man younger than 30 in good health. CDR3 region: CASSIHGNTEAFF. DNA for the CDR3: TGTGCCAGTAGTATACATGGGAACACTGAAGCTTTCTTT.